The clone carrying this T cell receptor beta chain was counted once. This entry is derived from a study of cytomegalovirus exposure and HLA in healthy donors. The table came from immunoSEQ multiplex PCR; TCRdb's copy has only in-frame clones and leaves some out. The sample has around 98,000 clones, roughly 87% seen once. This clonotype was obtained from a man between 18 and 29 years old in good health and CMV-seropositive. The material sequenced was PBMCs.

The DNA of the CDR3 is TGTGCCAGTCTCCCTGGACAGGGGAACGAGCAGTACTTC. It encodes CASLPGQGNEQYF. This sequence joins TRBV28 and TRBJ2-7; 9 bases agree with TRBD1. Unmatched junction bases numbered 8, after V lost 9 bases and J lost 5 bases. The CDR3 length is 13 residues. Germline-derived CDR1 and CDR2 are MDHEN and SYDVKM.